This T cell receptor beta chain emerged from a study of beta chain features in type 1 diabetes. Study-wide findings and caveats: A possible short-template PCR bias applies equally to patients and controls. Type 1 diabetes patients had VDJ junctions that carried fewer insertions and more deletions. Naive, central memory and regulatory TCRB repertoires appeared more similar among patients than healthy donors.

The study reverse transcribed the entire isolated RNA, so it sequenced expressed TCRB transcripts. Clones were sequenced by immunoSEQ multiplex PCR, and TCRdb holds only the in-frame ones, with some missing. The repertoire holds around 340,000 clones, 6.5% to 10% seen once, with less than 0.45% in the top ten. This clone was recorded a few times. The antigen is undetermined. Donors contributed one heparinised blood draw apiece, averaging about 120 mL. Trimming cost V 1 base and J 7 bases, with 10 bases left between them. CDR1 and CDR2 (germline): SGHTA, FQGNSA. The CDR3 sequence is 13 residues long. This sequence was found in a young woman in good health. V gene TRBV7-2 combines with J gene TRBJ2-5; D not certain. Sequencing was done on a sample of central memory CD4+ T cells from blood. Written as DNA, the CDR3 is TGTGCCAGCAGCTTAGAGCCGGTGTCGACCCAGTACTTC. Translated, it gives CASSLEPVSTQYF.